The 15 T cell receptor beta chains presented below share a single source sample, sequenced in a study of T cells in Graves' hyperthyroidism and ophthalmopathy. Amplified regions were TCR beta CDR3 sequences from RNA transcripts. HTBI primers were employed in a first-round RT-PCR of the TCR CDR3. TCRdb reanalysed the multiplex PCR reads using MiXCR and keeps one entry per CDR3 protein. The data hold just over 550,000 distinct CDR3 sequences, with approximately 44% observed a single time. Sequenced input: peripheral blood or thyroid tissue (not recorded which). The receptors come from a woman under 30 with Graves' hyperthyroidism.

The rearrangement links TRBV7-8 to TRBJ2-2, with TRBD1 matching 9 bases. The CDR3 is 15 residues long. Per germline, CDR1 SGHVS and CDR2 FQNEAQ. Germline trimming cut 5 bases from V and 5 bases from J; bases unmatched to any gene: 6. CDR3 in DNA: TGTGCCAGCAGCCTTGGACAGGGGCAAACCGGGGAGCTGTTTTTT. Translation: CASSLGQGQTGELFF. The variable domain in full, with the rest retrieved from reference TRBV7-8 and TRBJ2-2, is GAGVSQSPRYKVAKRGQDVALRCDPISGHVSLFWYQQALGQGPEFLTYFQNEAQLDKSGLPSDRFFAERPEGSVSTLKIQRTQQEDSAVYLCASSLGQGQTGELFFGEGSRLTVL.

This clonotype was detected a few times. Written as DNA, the CDR3 is TGTGCCAGCCGGAGTACGGGGGCGCGGGAGAACACTGAAGCTTTCTTT. Translation gives CASRSTGARENTEAFF. The gene calls are TRBV7-8 and TRBJ1-1, with D tentatively TRBD1 (6 bases). Germline V gene lookup returns CDR1 SGHVS and CDR2 FQNEAQ. Between the trimmed V and J ends, which lost 8 bases and 1 base, there was a span of 20 bases. CDR3 length: 16 amino acids.

This rearrangement joins TRBV12-3 or TRBV12-4 to TRBJ1-1; D unresolved. V gave up 7 bases and J gave up 5 bases, with 11 bases separating them. CDR3 length: 12 amino acids. CDR3 region: CASILGNTEAFF. The CDR3 region has the DNA TGTGCCAGCATACTTGGGAATACTGAAGCTTTCTTT.

The chain carries TRBV5-1 and TRBJ2-5, with 9 bases lining up with TRBD2. V lost 2 bases, J lost 1 base, and 6 bases stayed unmatched. Germline V gene lookup returns CDR1 SGHRS and CDR2 YFSETQ. This CDR3 has 16 amino acids. DNA for the CDR3: TGCGCCAGCAGCTTCGATAGCGGGAGTGCCCAAGAGACCCAGTACTTC. It codes for CASSFDSGSAQETQYF.

This clonotype was seen a few times. V is TRBV20-1 and J is TRBJ2-7, with 10 bases that match TRBD2. Germline values: CDR1 DFQATT, CDR2 SNEGSKA (reference sequence). The CDR3 loop spans 15 amino acids. Unmatched junction bases numbered 4, after V lost 0 bases and J lost 2 bases. CDR3 in amino acids: CSARDWTSGAYEQYF. Written as DNA, the CDR3 is TGCAGTGCTAGAGATTGGACTAGCGGTGCCTACGAGCAGTACTTC.

J is TRBJ1-1 and V is TRBV7-9; perhaps TRBD1 as D (5 bases). Germline V gives CDR1 SEHNR, CDR2 FQNEAQ (reference sequence). The length of the CDR3 is 14 residues. Trimming removed 6 bases at V and 12 bases at J, with 23 bases between. The CDR3 coding sequence is TGTGCCAGCAGTTTAACTCAGGCGGGGCGAAGGTCTTTCTTT. This codes for CASSLTQAGRRSFF.

The table lists this clonotype with a few counts. The chain combines TRBV7-9 with TRBJ1-2, with 10 bases matching TRBD1. The J segment lost 7 bases and the V segment lost 6 bases, leaving 5 bases of the junction unmatched. This CDR3 region has 13 residues. CDR1 is SEHNR, CDR2 FQNEAQ, per germline (reference sequence). This chain's CDR3 is CASSEDRGRGYTF. DNA of the CDR3: TGTGCCAGCAGTGAAGACAGGGGGCGTGGCTACACCTTC.

This clonotype was observed a single time. The chain joins TRBV24-1 to TRBJ2-7, with no clear D. Per the germline V gene, CDR1 is KGHDR and CDR2 is SFDVKD. Trimming shortened V by 4 bases and J by 0 bases, and 6 bases separated the two germline ends. This CDR3 contains 13 residues. The CDR3 sequence: CATSDRRSYEQYF. The CDR3 DNA is TGTGCCACCAGTGACAGGCGCTCCTACGAGCAGTACTTC.

This clonotype was counted only a few times. An end of the junction differs from the germline gene, which may be a read error. This chain connects TRBV7-8 to TRBJ1-1; D not certain. The CDR3 is 13 amino acids. In germline, CDR1 is SGHVS, CDR2 FQNEAQ. The CDR3 reads CASSLEPAVEVFF. CDR3 DNA: TGTGCCAGCAGCTTAGAACCGGCAGTAGAAGTTTTCTTT.

The chain joins TRBV7-2 to TRBJ2-5, with a possible D match to TRBD1 (5 bases). V shed 3 bases and J shed 5 bases, with 13 bases lying between them. The CDR3 consists of 14 residues. Germline assignment: CDR1 SGHTA and CDR2 FQGNSA. This CDR3 is CASSFPGPMETQYF. CDR3 DNA: TGTGCCAGCAGCTTCCCAGGGCCTATGGAGACCCAGTACTTC.

This clonotype was recorded a few times. This chain links TRBV11-2 with TRBJ2-7; D could derive from TRBD1 or TRBD2 (5 bases each). Trimming shortened V by 5 bases and J by 1 base, and 18 bases separated the two germline ends. Germline V gives CDR1 SGHAT, CDR2 FQNNGV. This CDR3 is 16 amino acids long. CDR3 residues: CASSPEFGTLSYEQYF. The CDR3 DNA reads as TGTGCCAGCAGCCCGGAATTCGGGACCCTATCCTACGAGCAGTACTTC.

The V call is TRBV5-1, the J call TRBJ1-2; D unclear. CDR3 length equals 14 residues. CDR1 and CDR2 (germline): SGHRS, YFSETQ. V gave up 1 base and J gave up 4 bases, with 11 bases separating them. CDR3: CASSLTSTTYGYTF. The CDR3 nucleotides are TGCGCCAGCAGCTTGACTAGTACCACCTATGGCTACACCTTC.

This clonotype was observed a few times. The genes are TRBV9 and TRBJ1-2; 8 bases agree with TRBD1. Germline V gene sequence: CDR1 SGDLS, CDR2 YYNGEE. Trimming removed 0 bases from V and 5 bases from J; junction bases left unmatched: 6. CDR3 size: 15 residues. DNA for the CDR3: TGTGCCAGCAGCGTAGGAGAGGACAGGGTTTATGGCTACACCTTC. Encoded protein: CASSVGEDRVYGYTF.

Ten or more counts support this clonotype. This chain connects TRBV29-1 to TRBJ1-2; D gene uncertain. V was cut by 2 bases and J by 8 bases, with 15 bases left in between. This CDR3 region has 13 residues. The germline V gene has CDR1 SQVTM and CDR2 ANQGSEA. The CDR3 bases are TGCAGCGTTGAAAGGGTGTCCGGGTTCGGCTACACCTTC. It encodes CSVERVSGFGYTF. Looking up the rest from reference TRBV29-1 and TRBJ1-2 gives the full variable domain: SAVISQKPSRDICQRGTSLTIQCQVDSQVTMMFWYRQQPGQSLTLIATANQGSEATYESGFVIDKFPISRPNLTFSTLTVSNMSPEDSSIYLCSVERVSGFGYTFGSGTRLTVV.

This clonotype was observed a few times. V usage is TRBV7-8 and J usage is TRBJ2-5; 11 bases align to TRBD2. With V trimmed by 5 bases and J by 6 bases, 11 bases remained unmatched. CDR3 length equals 16 residues. Germline V gene data show CDR1 as SGHVS and CDR2 as FQNEAQ. The DNA for the CDR3 is TGTGCCAGCAGCCCGAGATCACTAGCGGGAGAAAAGACCCAGTACTTC. It encodes CASSPRSLAGEKTQYF.